The subject of this entry is one T cell receptor beta chain. This clone's antigen is unknown. There are no base qualities to consult, and no much larger clone falls within one base. Healthy HIV-negative adults with no recently reported acute infections or vaccinations were included as donors. Every donor was a Caucasian adult residing in Nashville, Tennessee, USA. CD4+ T cells were enriched through magnetic negative selection, after which naive cells were positively selected on CD45RA and the remaining negative fraction served as the memory subset. Blood was collected by leukapheresis, and PBMCs were isolated by Ficoll-Histopaque density gradient centrifugation and then cryopreserved in liquid nitrogen vapor phase. Purity and quantity of every magnetically sorted T cell population were checked by analytical flow cytometry. Each sorted fraction had its genomic DNA isolated and then quantified by UV absorbance on a Nanodrop 2000c.

This sample is drawn from a study of shared clonotypes between healthy human individuals (dated by TCRdb to between 2020 and 2021). Regarding the study in general: The cohort comprised a couple of women and a few men aged 18 to 49 years. For each donor, CD4 naive and CD4 memory were each run on three plates, CD8 naive on two plates, and CD8 memory on one plate. Blood TCR repertoires of 5 or 6 healthy adults were deeply sequenced to estimate repertoire size and the extent of clonotype sharing between individuals. To increase sequencing depth and limit assay-specific biases, TCR repertoire library preparation and sequencing were carried out by different laboratories using diverse techniques. Between about 0.9 and 10 billion PBMCs per donor were obtained by leukapheresis.

V and J lose 4 bases and 6 bases, and a span of 16 bases separates them. In the germline V gene, CDR1 corresponds to SNHLY and CDR2 to FYNNEI. The CDR3 has 14 amino acids, counting the end cysteine and phenylalanine. The sequence is cut down to CDR3 DNA, 42 bases in frame from base 1. Using the deep immunoSEQ assay, TCR CDR3 regions were amplified from genomic DNA by multiplex PCR. Extracted genomic DNA from each cell subset was spread evenly across all wells of several immunoSEQ 96-well plates, with each plate serving as a replicate. Each replicate PCR for sorted subsets received around 200 ng genomic DNA, equal to about 30,000 T cell genomes. The purified libraries were quantified using a Qubit 3.0 fluorometer, sized with a Bioanalyzer 2100, and then quantified again using the KAPA Library Quantification kit. Every immunoSEQ 96-well plate was sequenced on a separate single-read 150-cycle Illumina NextSeq 550 flow cell. Per the authors' processing: Because the immunoSEQ output included only junctional sequences and no quality scores, the filtering could not be the same as the filtering used for full-length reads. Sequences were annotated with PyIR, a Python wrapper for IgBLAST v1.9, and V/J genes and CDR3 were assigned using IMGT germline references. Reads with weak V/J assignments (E-value above 1e-6), missing CDR3, stop codons, out-of-frame junctions, or ambiguous translated residues were removed. V3J clonotypes were defined by identical inferred V gene, J gene, and CDR3 amino acid sequence. Percentage overlap between repertoires was computed as shared unique clonotypes divided by the size of the smaller repertoire. Three approaches were used to assess repertoire richness: RTK rarefaction, the Chao1 estimator, and Recon v2.1 estimates of unobserved clonotypes. For all TCRbeta clonotypes obtained by the gDNA method from four donors, generation probabilities were computed with OLGA. As stored in TCRdb, this immuneACCESS dataset retains in-frame rearrangements with V and J assigned. A fraction of the clones does not appear; measured against another copy, unresolved V genes explain less than half of the discrepancy, and the remainder lacks a known reason. The V and J calls and clone size come from that table; D and trimming were worked out from the DNA. The sample records about 2.4 million clones, over 85% of which are singletons. The ten top clones hold approximately 0.37% of the sample.

The paper as a whole reports these results and caveats: Because the study included only a small number of donors, the genetic and exposure-history diversity represented was limited. Based on pairwise subsampling, the degree of clonotype sharing among donors was expected to be affected by sequencing depth. Compared with non-shared clonotypes, clonotypes shared by all four sorted-subset donors had higher generation probabilities. Sampling was restricted to blood, and TCR repertoires in tissues likely differ from the TCR repertoires found in blood. When several donors were compared, the shared fraction of clonotypes was approximately 5% for naive CD4, approximately 3.5% for naive CD8, 2.3% for memory CD4, and approximately 0.4% for memory CD8. Even with the large sequencing depth, rarefaction of the sorted-subset datasets indicated that sequencing was incomplete. Estimated clonotype richness was generally larger for naive than for memory subsets.

The chain couples TRBV2 to TRBJ2-7; confidence is insufficient to name the D gene. Sequencing was done on a sample of naive CD4+ T cells from PBMCs. Explained via the paper, the cell subset or site label denotes: CD45RA+ positively selected. The TCR comes from a young man in good health. Some clones in this sample may be carry-over from other donors' samples. The nucleotide sequence is given as TGTGCCAGCAGTGCCCCGGCACGGTCGGCCGAGCAGTACTTC. Its coded protein is CASSAPARSAEQYF.